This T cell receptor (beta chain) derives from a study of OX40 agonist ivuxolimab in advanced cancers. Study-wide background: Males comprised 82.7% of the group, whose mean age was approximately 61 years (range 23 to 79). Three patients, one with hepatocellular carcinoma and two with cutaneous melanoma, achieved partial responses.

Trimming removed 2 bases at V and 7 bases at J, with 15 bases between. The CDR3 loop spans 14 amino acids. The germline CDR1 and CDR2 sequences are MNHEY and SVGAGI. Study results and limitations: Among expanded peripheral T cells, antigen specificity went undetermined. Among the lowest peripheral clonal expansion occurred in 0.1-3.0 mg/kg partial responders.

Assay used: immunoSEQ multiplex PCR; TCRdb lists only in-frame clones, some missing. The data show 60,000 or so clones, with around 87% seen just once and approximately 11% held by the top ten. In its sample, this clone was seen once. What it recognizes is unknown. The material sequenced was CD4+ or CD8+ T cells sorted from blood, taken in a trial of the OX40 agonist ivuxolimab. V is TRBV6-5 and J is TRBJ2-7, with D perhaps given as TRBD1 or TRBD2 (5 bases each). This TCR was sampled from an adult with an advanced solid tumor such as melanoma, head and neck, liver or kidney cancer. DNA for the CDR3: TGTGCCAGCAGTTACGGGGCAGGGAGCCGAGAGCAGTACTTC. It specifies CASSYGAGSREQYF.